Below, 25 T cell receptor beta chains from the same sample are listed, as sequenced in a study of memory CD4+ T cells and cytomegalovirus serostatus. The protocol was immunoSEQ multiplex PCR, while the TCRdb copy is restricted to in-frame clones and leaves out a portion. The sample consists of about 44,000 clones, just over 75% of them appearing once. Single viable CD3+CD4+CD8-CD45RO+ cells were sorted as the memory CD4+ T cells. The sequenced material came from memory CD4+ T cells from blood. Receptor source: an adult in good health and CMV-seronegative.

This chain links TRBV5-1 with TRBJ2-5, with 7 bases that match TRBD1. Germline V CDR1 and CDR2: SGHRS, YFSETQ. The ends lost 1 base at V and 5 bases at J; junction bases unmatched: 11. The CDR3 is made up of 16 amino acids. In DNA form, the CDR3 reads TGCGCCAGCAGCTTGAGCACAGGGGACCCCCGGGAGACCCAGTACTTC. Its translation: CASSLSTGDPRETQYF.

In this sample, this clone turned up once. The chain employs TRBV10-1 and TRBJ2-2; D is unresolved. Germline lookup yields CDR1 WNHNN and CDR2 SYGVQD (reference sequence). V shed 0 bases and J shed 8 bases, with 13 bases lying between them. CDR3 length equals 15 residues. The CDR3 spells CASSESNGFSGELFF. CDR3 in DNA: TGCGCCAGCAGTGAGTCGAACGGATTTTCGGGGGAGCTGTTTTTT.

The chain combines TRBV28 with TRBJ2-7; 9 positions match TRBD1. Trimming at V came to 7 bases and at J to 4 bases, leaving 8 bases not matched to a gene. The CDR3 covers 14 residues. Germline lookup yields CDR1 MDHEN and CDR2 SYDVKM. The CDR3 spells CASTPGQGFYEQYF. The CDR3 nucleotides are TGTGCCAGCACCCCGGGACAGGGTTTTTACGAGCAGTACTTC. The entire variable domain, with the rest obtained from reference TRBV28 and TRBJ2-7, is as follows: DVKVTQSSRYLVKRTGEKVFLECVQDMDHENMFWYRQDPGLGLRLIYFSYDVKMKEKGDIPEGYSVSREKKERFSLILESASTNQTSMYLCASTPGQGFYEQYFGPGTRLTVT.

Of note for this clone: A much larger clonotype is one base distant, so this may be a read error. The V call is TRBV28, the J call TRBJ1-2, with D unresolved. The CDR3 runs 11 residues. From germline, CDR1 is MDHEN and CDR2 SYDVKM. The ends were cut back, 2 bases at V and 6 bases at J, with 4 bases in the middle. CDR3 nucleotide sequence: TGTGCCAGCAGTTTACGGGATGGCTACACCTTC. This sequence encodes CASSLRDGYTF.

This clone has a handful of counts. The V call is TRBV7-8, the J call TRBJ1-5, with 7 bases identical to TRBD1. Germline V gives CDR1 SGHVS, CDR2 FQNEAQ. The CDR3 has 15 amino acids. V shed 5 bases, J shed 2 bases, and the junction held 6 bases outside the gene matches. CDR3: CASSGQGVGNQPQHF. The CDR3 region has the DNA TGTGCCAGCAGCGGGCAGGGGGTCGGCAATCAGCCCCAGCATTTT. The complete variable domain, with remaining parts taken from reference TRBV7-8 and TRBJ1-5, reads GAGVSQSPRYKVAKRGQDVALRCDPISGHVSLFWYQQALGQGPEFLTYFQNEAQLDKSGLPSDRFFAERPEGSVSTLKIQRTQQEDSAVYLCASSGQGVGNQPQHFGDGTRLSIL.

J is TRBJ1-1 and V is TRBV18; possibly TRBD1 for D (5 bases). CDR3 length equals 14 residues. In germline, CDR1 is KGHSH, CDR2 LQKENI. Trimming removed 6 bases at V and 4 bases at J, with 15 bases between. The CDR3 reads CASSGNPGTTEAFF. CDR3 bases: TGTGCCAGCTCGGGGAACCCAGGGACCACTGAAGCTTTCTTT.

The chain combines TRBV7-2 with TRBJ1-5; D unresolved. V was shortened by 2 bases and J by 0 bases, with 11 bases between the two germline ends. Looked up from germline, CDR1 is SGHTA and CDR2 is FQGNSA. CDR3 length equals 16 residues. In nucleotides, the CDR3 is TGTGCCAGCAGCTTAAAAGGCGGGGATAGCAATCAGCCCCAGCATTTT. Encoded protein: CASSLKGGDSNQPQHF.

The rearrangement joins TRBV5-1 to TRBJ2-5; possibly TRBD1 or TRBD2 for D (5 bases each). The V gene's germline CDR1 is SGHRS and CDR2 YFSETQ. CDR3 length equals 15 residues. V lost 4 bases and J 1 base, leaving 14 bases between the germline ends. Written as DNA, the CDR3 is TGCGCCAGCAGCCTTTTTAACGGGGCCCAAGAGACCCAGTACTTC. Its protein product is CASSLFNGAQETQYF.

The chain's CDR3 is CASSRGADAYNEQFF. CDR3 coding DNA: TGTGCCAGCAGCCGGGGGGCGGACGCCTACAATGAGCAGTTCTTC. The chain uses TRBV7-2 and TRBJ2-1, with D possibly TRBD2 on 7 matching bases. Germline lookup yields CDR1 SGHTA and CDR2 FQGNSA. Trimming shortened V by 5 bases and J by 2 bases, and 13 bases separated the two germline ends. This CDR3 spans 15 amino acids. The full variable domain, completed using reference TRBV7-2 and TRBJ2-1, is GAGVSQSPSNKVTEKGKDVELRCDPISGHTALYWYRQSLGQGLEFLIYFQGNSAPDKSGLPSDRFSAERTGGSVSTLTIQRTQQEDSAVYLCASSRGADAYNEQFFGPGTRLTVL.

The rearrangement uses TRBV6-1 and TRBJ2-1; 9 positions match TRBD2. Unmatched junction bases numbered 8, after V lost 7 bases and J lost 4 bases. The CDR3 loop spans 15 amino acids. The germline V gene encodes CDR1 MNHNS and CDR2 SASEGT. The CDR3 region is CASKVGLAGYNEQFF. The CDR3 DNA follows: TGTGCCAGCAAGGTGGGCCTAGCGGGGTACAATGAGCAGTTCTTC.

Only one count was recorded for this clone. Its ends do not fully match the called genes, so a read error is possible. V is TRBV7-3 and J is TRBJ2-1; D possibly corresponds to TRBD1 (6 bases). The CDR3 extends over 13 amino acids. Per the germline V gene, CDR1 is SGHTA and CDR2 is FQGTGA. The CDR3 loop reads CASSLTADSEQFF. CDR3 DNA: TGTGCCAGCAGCCTAACGGCGGACAGCGAGCAGTTCTTC. The complete variable domain, with remaining parts taken from reference TRBV7-3 and TRBJ2-1, reads GAGVSQTPSNKVTEKGKYVELRCDPISGHTALYWYRQSLGQGPEFLIYFQGTGAADDSGLPNDRFFAVRPEGSVSTLKIQRTERGDSAVYLCASSLTADSEQFFGPGTRLTVL.

This clone was seen a handful of times. The chain couples TRBV5-1 to TRBJ2-6; D is unresolved. The V gene's germline CDR1 is SGHRS and CDR2 YFSETQ. There are 16 residues in the CDR3. The V end was cut by 0 bases, the J end by 0 bases, with 7 bases between. CDR3 residues: CASSLVQYSGANVLTF. In nucleotides, the CDR3 is TGCGCCAGCAGCTTGGTCCAGTACTCTGGGGCCAACGTCCTGACTTTC.

V usage is TRBV2 and J usage is TRBJ1-1; D gene ambiguous. Trimming took 7 bases from V and 0 from J, leaving 9 bases between them. Germline loops: CDR1 SNHLY, CDR2 FYNNEI. This CDR3 contains 13 residues. CDR3 residues: CASMVNMNTEAFF. The CDR3 DNA reads as TGTGCCAGCATGGTCAACATGAACACTGAAGCTTTCTTT. Variable domain in full (rest from reference TRBV2 and TRBJ1-1): EPEVTQTPSHQVTQMGQEVILRCVPISNHLYFYWYRQILGQKVEFLVSFYNNEISEKSEIFDDQFSVERPDGSNFTLKIRSTKLEDSAMYFCASMVNMNTEAFFGQGTRLTVV.

This clone turned up a few times. This rearrangement joins TRBV10-1 to TRBJ1-6; 9 bases match TRBD1. This CDR3 comprises 15 residues. Trimming at V came to 9 bases and at J to 5 bases, leaving 8 bases not matched to a gene. The germline V gene encodes CDR1 WNHNN and CDR2 SYGVQD (reference sequence). CDR3: CARYSGTGNNSPLHF. CDR3 nucleotide sequence: TGCGCCAGATACAGCGGGACAGGGAATAATTCACCCCTCCACTTT.

The rearrangement links TRBV4-1 to TRBJ1-1; the D gene is possibly TRBD1 (5 bases). With 1 base removed from V and 0 bases from J, the gap between germline ends came to 15 bases. Germline-derived CDR1 and CDR2 are MGHRA and YSYEKL. The CDR3 has 17 amino acids. The CDR3 nucleotides are TGCGCCAGCAGCCAAGGGGGTCGGGGCTCTATGAACACTGAAGCTTTCTTT. This encodes CASSQGGRGSMNTEAFF.

The gene calls are TRBV6-6 and TRBJ2-7; no clear D. The CDR3 has 11 residues. V lost 8 bases to trimming and J lost 0 bases, with 5 bases between them. The germline CDR1 and CDR2 sequences are MNHNY and SVGAGI (reference sequence). This CDR3 reads CASGSSYEQYF. The CDR3 DNA sequence: TGTGCCAGCGGGTCCTCCTACGAGCAGTACTTC.

The V gene is TRBV28, the J gene TRBJ2-4; no reliable D call. The CDR3 is made up of 12 amino acids. Trimming pared 6 bases from V and 2 bases from J, leaving 5 bases between. Germline lookup yields CDR1 MDHEN and CDR2 SYDVKM. CDR3 residues: CASRRPKNIQYF. CDR3 DNA: TGTGCCAGCAGACGACCCAAAAACATTCAGTACTTC.

V usage is TRBV25-1 and J usage is TRBJ1-5; D ambiguous. This CDR3 has 12 amino acids. Germline loops: CDR1 MGHDK, CDR2 SYGVNS. V lost 1 base and J 5 bases, leaving 3 bases between the germline ends. Here the CDR3 reads CASSESDQPQHF. DNA for the CDR3: TGTGCCAGCAGTGAATCCGATCAGCCCCAGCATTTT.

V usage is TRBV4-1 and J usage is TRBJ1-1; 7 bases are a match to TRBD1. Germline CDR1 reads MGHRA; CDR2 reads YSYEKL. The CDR3 loop spans 15 amino acids. Trimming at V came to 2 bases and at J to 3 bases, leaving 6 bases not matched to a gene. The CDR3 DNA sequence: TGCGCCAGCAGCCAAAACAGGGGAGGTGACACTGAAGCTTTCTTT. It yields the protein CASSQNRGGDTEAFF.

V gene TRBV5-5 combines with J gene TRBJ1-2; TRBD1 might be the D (5 bases). The CDR3 sequence is 15 residues long. From germline, CDR1 is SGHKS and CDR2 YYEKEE (reference sequence). Trimming took off 3 bases at V and 4 bases at J, with 16 bases between the two ends. The CDR3 spells CASSSEGRSSYGYTF. The CDR3 DNA reads as TGTGCCAGCAGCTCCGAGGGACGATCATCCTATGGCTACACCTTC.

The chain links TRBV14 to TRBJ1-6, with TRBD1 identical over 7 bases. This CDR3 is built from 16 residues. The V segment lost 0 bases and the J segment 13 bases; nucleotides outside the gene matches: 12. Germline lookup yields CDR1 SGHDN and CDR2 FVKESK. The CDR3 nucleotides are TGTGCCAGCAGCCAAGATCGGTGGAGGGGGCCTGCTCCCCTCCACTTT. Residues: CASSQDRWRGPAPLHF.

As for this clone: The junction departs from the called germline gene at one end, perhaps through a read error. The chain has TRBV7-7 and TRBJ2-5; 10 nucleotides match TRBD1. Germline V gene data show CDR1 as SSHAT and CDR2 as FNYEAQ (reference sequence). The CDR3 extends over 15 amino acids. CDR3 loop: CASSFGTGDQETQYF. CDR3 in DNA: TGTGCTAGCAGCTTTGGGACAGGGGACCAAGAGACCCAGTACTTC.

By proportion, this clone is medium-sized. The chain recombines TRBV30 with TRBJ1-6; D ambiguous. The V and J ends lost 0 bases and 7 bases respectively, with 16 bases between them. The CDR3 spans 16 residues. Germline V gives CDR1 GTSNPN, CDR2 SVGIG (reference sequence). The CDR3 is CAWSVDPPPQNSPLHF. CDR3 nucleotide sequence: TGTGCCTGGAGTGTGGACCCGCCTCCTCAAAATTCACCCCTCCACTTT.

J is TRBJ2-3 and V is TRBV10-3; 12 positions match TRBD2. CDR1 is ENHRY and CDR2 is SYGVKD in the germline V gene. V was clipped by 8 bases and J by 0 bases; unmatched bases: 3. This CDR3 has 15 residues. CDR3 residues: CAIGGLAGSTDTQYF. The CDR3 DNA is TGTGCCATCGGTGGACTAGCGGGGAGCACAGATACGCAGTATTTT.

This chain connects TRBV5-1 to TRBJ2-3; 7 bases fit TRBD2. The CDR3 contains 17 residues. Germline assignment: CDR1 SGHRS and CDR2 YFSETQ. J was trimmed by 2 bases and V by 4 bases; bases with no gene match: 13. The CDR3 reads CASSLPLLGGITDTQYF. The CDR3 region has the DNA TGCGCCAGCAGCCTACCTTTATTGGGGGGGATCACAGATACGCAGTATTTT.